A selection of T cell receptor beta chains follows, all from one sample in a study of blood T cell repertoires in COVID-19. The assay was immunoSEQ multiplex PCR, and TCRdb's table has in-frame clones only and misses some. The table has more than 90,000 clones, approximately 81% seen once; the top ten hold about 1.8%. The sequenced sample consisted of peripheral blood. These receptors all come from a woman between 65 and 79 years old with active or convalescent COVID-19. CDR3s include the opening cysteine and the closing phenylalanine or tryptophan. The order of the fields is CDR3 protein, D gene, V gene, J gene. D genes are given only for firm matches.

CDR3: CASSVASSGNEQFF; D: .; V: TRBV9; J: TRBJ2-1
CDR3: CASSYSNQPQHF; D: .; V: TRBV2; J: TRBJ1-5
CDR3: CASTPGQGPYEQYF; D: TRBD1; V: TRBV5-1; J: TRBJ2-7
CDR3: CASSLDRVYGYTF; D: .; V: TRBV5-1; J: TRBJ1-2
CDR3: CASSSAPDSYNEKLFF; D: .; V: TRBV28; J: TRBJ1-4
CDR3: CASSDNTGSSYNSPLHF; D: .; V: TRBV28; J: TRBJ1-6
CDR3: CASSQGLYSYEQYF; D: .; V: TRBV5-1; J: TRBJ2-7
CDR3: CASSLATGGRVRTEAFF; D: TRBD1; V: TRBV5-4; J: TRBJ1-1
CDR3: CSVKIDSDNEQFF; D: .; V: TRBV29-1; J: TRBJ2-1
CDR3: CASSQGRTSGGEETQYF; D: TRBD2; V: TRBV4-2; J: TRBJ2-5
CDR3: CASTLRPDEKLFF; D: .; V: TRBV28; J: TRBJ1-4
CDR3: CASSLRQGGNQPQHF; D: TRBD1; V: TRBV4-3; J: TRBJ1-5
CDR3: CASSLEVAGGPNQPQHF; D: .; V: TRBV7-9; J: TRBJ1-5
CDR3: CARSSLRGGANYGYTF; D: .; V: TRBV5-3; J: TRBJ1-2
CDR3: CASSRFRQLSYEQYF; D: .; V: TRBV28; J: TRBJ2-7
CDR3: CASSLVGWAPSGELFF; D: .; V: TRBV5-4; J: TRBJ2-2
CDR3: CASSRSLGEREFDEQYF; D: TRBD2; V: TRBV28; J: TRBJ2-7
CDR3: CASSARQGNNSPLHF; D: TRBD1; V: TRBV7-9; J: TRBJ1-6
CDR3: CAWSVGGAQETQYF; D: TRBD2; V: TRBV30; J: TRBJ2-5
CDR3: CASKSTSGRGPDTQYF; D: TRBD2; V: TRBV5-4; J: TRBJ2-3
CDR3: CASSPATSGGPDTQYF; D: TRBD2; V: TRBV18; J: TRBJ2-3
CDR3: CASSIGRREKLFF; D: .; V: TRBV12-3/TRBV12-4; J: TRBJ1-4
CDR3: CASSDRGPAADTEAFF; D: .; V: TRBV25-1; J: TRBJ1-1
CDR3: CASSQEGGRAYYYNEQFF; D: TRBD2; V: TRBV4-3; J: TRBJ2-1
CDR3: CATSDRTSGSTEQYF; D: TRBD2; V: TRBV24-1; J: TRBJ2-7
CDR3: CASSQEGPYNEQFF; D: .; V: TRBV3-1/TRBV3-2; J: TRBJ2-1
CDR3: CASSFGKNTEAFF; D: .; V: TRBV6-5; J: TRBJ1-1
CDR3: CASSSRPGQGGSVEQFF; D: TRBD1; V: TRBV7-2; J: TRBJ2-1
CDR3: CASARDSSGYTF; D: .; V: TRBV12-5; J: TRBJ1-2
CDR3: CATSDPHYFSYEQYF; D: .; V: TRBV24-1; J: TRBJ2-7
CDR3: CASSPPSHRDRVGGFF; D: TRBD1; V: TRBV28; J: TRBJ1-1
CDR3: CASSLRAGGLSSPYNEQFF; D: TRBD2; V: TRBV28; J: TRBJ2-1
CDR3: CATRAGTSGRDTQYF; D: TRBD2; V: TRBV10-1; J: TRBJ2-3
CDR3: CAWADNLNTEAFF; D: .; V: TRBV30; J: TRBJ1-1
CDR3: CASSLAESSYNEQFF; D: .; V: TRBV5-1; J: TRBJ2-1